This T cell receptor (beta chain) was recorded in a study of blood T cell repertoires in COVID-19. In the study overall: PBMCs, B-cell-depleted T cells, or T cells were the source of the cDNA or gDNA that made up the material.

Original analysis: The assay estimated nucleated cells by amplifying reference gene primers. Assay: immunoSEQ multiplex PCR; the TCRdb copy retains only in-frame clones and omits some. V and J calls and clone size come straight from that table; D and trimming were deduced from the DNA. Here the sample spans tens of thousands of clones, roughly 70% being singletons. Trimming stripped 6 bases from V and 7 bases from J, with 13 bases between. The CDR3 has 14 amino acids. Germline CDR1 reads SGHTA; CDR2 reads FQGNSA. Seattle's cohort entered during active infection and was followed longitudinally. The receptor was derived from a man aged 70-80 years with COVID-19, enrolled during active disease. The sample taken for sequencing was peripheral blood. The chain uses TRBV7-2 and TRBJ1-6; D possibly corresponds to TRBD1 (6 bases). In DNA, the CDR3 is TGTGCCAGCAGTCAGACAGGTCTCAATTCACCCCTCCACTTT. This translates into CASSQTGLNSPLHF.